The table lists the clone carrying this T cell receptor (beta chain) with a few counts. This specimen comes from a study of Graves' ophthalmopathy and Graves' hyperthyroidism. Researchers took RNA transcripts and amplified TCR beta CDR3 regions from them. An opening RT-PCR round employed HTBI primers and preceded a second-round multiplex PCR. MiXCR, run by TCRdb on the multiplex PCR reads, gives a single entry per CDR3 protein. The data hold hundreds of thousands of distinct CDR3 sequences, with 20% to 25% observed a single time. The CDR3 sequence is 14 residues long. Germline V gene lookup returns CDR1 SGHKS and CDR2 YYEKEE (reference sequence). V gave up 0 bases and J gave up 4 bases, with 10 bases separating them.

The sequence was collected from a woman younger than 30 with stable Graves' hyperthyroidism. Some clones in this sample may be carry-over from other donors' samples. This sequence joins TRBV5-5 and TRBJ2-5; D possibly uses TRBD1 or TRBD2 (5 bases each). Sequenced material: peripheral blood. The CDR3 is CASSLGDGVETQYF. As DNA, the CDR3 is TGTGCCAGCAGCTTGGGGGACGGAGTAGAGACCCAGTACTTC.